Listed here are 23 T cell receptor beta chains from one sample, sequenced in a study of cytomegalovirus exposure and HLA in healthy donors. PCR amplification relied on 60 Vbeta primers (plus 13 Jbeta primers). Data came from immunoSEQ multiplex PCR; TCRdb stores just in-frame clones and leaves some out. The profile covers about 120,000 clones, with approximately 75% appearing a single time and approximately 5% taken by the ten largest. The sample was PBMCs. These receptors all come from a man in his fifties or sixties in good health and CMV-seropositive.

The chain uses TRBV21-1 and TRBJ2-1; TRBD2 is the table's D call and was not checked against the DNA. TRBV21-1 is a known pseudogene. The CDR3 covers 15 residues. The CDR3 sequence: CASSKTRDGYNEQFF. The DNA of the CDR3 is TGTGCCAGCAGCAAAACGCGGGATGGGTACAATGAGCAGTTCTTC.

Regarding this clone: This same CDR3 is encoded by further DNA sequences in the sample. This sequence joins TRBV29-1 and TRBJ1-1; 7 bases line up with TRBD1. CDR3 length: 13 amino acids. Germline V CDR1 and CDR2: SQVTM, ANQGSEA. With V trimmed by 4 bases and J by 4 bases, 6 bases remained unmatched. CDR3 region: CSVGQGVITEAFF. CDR3 nucleotide sequence: TGCAGCGTTGGACAGGGTGTTATCACTGAAGCTTTCTTT.

This chain uses TRBV6-5 with TRBJ2-7; tentative D call: TRBD2 (6 bases). The CDR3 runs 15 residues. CDR1 MNHEY and CDR2 SVGAGI come from the germline V gene. Trimming cost V 0 bases and J 4 bases, with 13 bases left between them. The CDR3 coding sequence is TGTGCCAGCAGTTACTCCGGGAGCGGTTGGTACGAGCAGTACTTC. As protein: CASSYSGSGWYEQYF.

The rearrangement links TRBV11-2 to TRBJ1-2; D perhaps matches TRBD1 (5 bases). The germline V gene encodes CDR1 SGHAT and CDR2 FQNNGV. This CDR3 contains 14 residues. V lost 4 bases to trimming and J lost 5 bases, with 14 bases between them. The CDR3 reads CASSSFGAPYGYTF. The CDR3 DNA reads TGTGCCAGCAGCTCATTTGGGGCCCCATATGGCTACACCTTC.

A few counts support this clone. The J gene is TRBJ1-2, the V gene TRBV7-2; TRBD1 is a possible D gene (6 bases). V lost 4 bases to trimming and J lost 4 bases, with 16 bases between them. The germline V gene encodes CDR1 SGHTA and CDR2 FQGNSA. This CDR3 is built from 15 residues. In nucleotides, the CDR3 is TGTGCCAGCAGCTCCACCCCCGAGGACAGCTATGGCTACACCTTC. Its protein is CASSSTPEDSYGYTF.

Only one count was recorded for this clone. The rearrangement uses TRBV6-5 and TRBJ2-2; 7 nucleotides match TRBD2. Germline V gives CDR1 MNHEY, CDR2 SVGAGI. The V gene end was trimmed by 2 bases and the J gene end by 3 bases; junction bases not matched to a gene: 6. The CDR3 consists of 16 residues. The CDR3 protein is CASSYGGGRDTGELFF. CDR3 DNA sequence: TGTGCCAGCAGTTACGGGGGAGGGCGAGACACCGGGGAGCTGTTTTTT.

The rearrangement uses TRBV7-6 and TRBJ1-3; 7 bases agree with TRBD1. Germline CDR1 SGHVS, CDR2 FNYEAQ. J was trimmed by 4 bases and V by 5 bases; bases with no gene match: 5. There are 14 residues in the CDR3. The CDR3 sequence is CASSVGTVGNTIYF. Here the CDR3 DNA reads TGTGCCAGCAGCGTGGGGACAGTAGGAAACACCATATATTTT.

This sequence joins TRBV6-1 and TRBJ2-7; tentatively, D is TRBD2 (5 bases). V was pared by 1 base and J by 0 bases, with 10 bases between. Germline-derived CDR1 and CDR2 are MNHNS and SASEGT. This CDR3 region has 15 residues. CDR3 sequence reads: CASSEGRGSSYEQYF. The CDR3, as DNA: TGTGCCAGCAGTGAAGGACGGGGAAGCTCCTACGAGCAGTACTTC.

The V and J genes are TRBV15 and TRBJ2-3, with 9 bases identical to TRBD1. V dropped 2 bases and J dropped 0; count of bases not matched to a gene: 6. The CDR3 runs to 17 residues. Germline CDR1 is LNHNV and CDR2 is YYDKDF (reference sequence). CDR3 DNA: TGTGCCACCAGCAGACTGACAGGGGGAGGGAGCACAGATACGCAGTATTTT. It specifies CATSRLTGGGSTDTQYF. Variable domain in full (rest from reference TRBV15 and TRBJ2-3): DAMVIQNPRYQVTQFGKPVTLSCSQTLNHNVMYWYQQKSSQAPKLLFHYYDKDFNNEADTPDNFQSRRPNTSFCFLDIRSPGLGDTAMYLCATSRLTGGGSTDTQYFGPGTRLTVL.

This clone has just a few counts. The J gene is TRBJ1-1, the V gene TRBV19; D not resolved. Trimming removed 4 bases at V and 4 bases at J, with 7 bases between. CDR3 length: 12 residues. In germline, CDR1 is LNHDA, CDR2 SQIVND (reference sequence). The CDR3 DNA sequence: TGTGCCAGTAGTAAAAGGAGCACTGAAGCTTTCTTT. Its protein is CASSKRSTEAFF.

This rearrangement joins TRBV11-2 to TRBJ2-1; no definite D call. Germline CDR1 reads SGHAT; CDR2 reads FQNNGV. Trimming cost V 0 bases and J 9 bases, with 6 bases left between them. There are 12 residues in the CDR3. CDR3 sequence: CASSLDFGEQFF. CDR3 nucleotide sequence: TGTGCCAGCAGCTTAGATTTCGGTGAGCAGTTCTTC. Based on the CDR3 plus reference TRBV11-2 and TRBJ2-1, the full variable domain is EAGVAQSPRYKIIEKRQSVAFWCNPISGHATLYWYQQILGQGPKLLIQFQNNGVVDDSQLPKDRFSAERLKGVDSTLKIQPAKLEDSAVYLCASSLDFGEQFFGPGTRLTVL.

CDR3 protein: CASSERWRGGSYEQYF. As DNA, the CDR3 is TGTGCCAGCAGTGAAAGGTGGCGAGGGGGTTCCTACGAGCAGTACTTC. The V gene is TRBV2, the J gene TRBJ2-7; tentatively, D is TRBD1 (6 bases). The V end lost 2 bases, the J end lost 1 base, and 15 bases lay between the germline ends. The CDR3 runs to 16 residues. CDR1 and CDR2 from the germline V gene are SNHLY and FYNNEI.

The V gene is TRBV10-3, the J gene TRBJ1-5; D remains unclear. Trimming pared 0 bases from V and 2 bases from J, leaving 11 bases between. Looked up from germline, CDR1 is ENHRY and CDR2 is SYGVKD. The length of the CDR3 is 16 residues. DNA of the CDR3: TGTGCCATCAGTGAGTCCGGGGTTTTAGGCAATCAGCCCCAGCATTTT. This codes for CAISESGVLGNQPQHF.

The chain combines TRBV5-1 with TRBJ1-2, with D possibly TRBD1 on 5 matching bases. V was pared by 4 bases and J by 4 bases, with 14 bases between. The CDR3 runs to 14 residues. Germline-derived CDR1 and CDR2 are SGHRS and YFSETQ. The CDR3 DNA reads TGCGCCAGCAGCCCTCTCGGGGGACTCTATGGCTACACCTTC. This gives the protein CASSPLGGLYGYTF.

The V call is TRBV6-6, the J call TRBJ2-2; no firm D call. The CDR3 sequence is 13 residues long. Germline V CDR1 and CDR2: MNHNY, SVGAGI (reference sequence). Trimming shortened V by 5 bases and J by 4 bases, and 8 bases separated the two germline ends. In DNA, the CDR3 is TGTGCCAGCAGTCAATCATTCACCGGGGAGCTGTTTTTT. Translation gives CASSQSFTGELFF.

In this sample, this clone turned up a few times. The chain recombines TRBV6-5 with TRBJ1-2, with 7 nucleotides matching TRBD1. CDR1 and CDR2 from the germline V gene are MNHEY and SVGAGI. The CDR3 consists of 14 residues. J was trimmed by 5 bases and V by 4 bases; bases with no gene match: 7. The CDR3 DNA follows: TGTGCCAGCAGTTTCGACAGGGTAGGGTATGGCTACACCTTC. It is translated as CASSFDRVGYGYTF.

This clone appeared a few times. The chain employs TRBV7-2 and TRBJ2-5; 7 nucleotides match TRBD2. V lost 6 bases and J lost 7; bases outside the gene matches: 14. CDR1 is SGHTA and CDR2 is FQGNSA in the germline V gene. There are 15 residues in the CDR3. CDR3 sequence (DNA): TGTGCCAGCAGTTCCCCAGGGAGGGCAGTAGGGACCCAGTACTTC. This codes for CASSSPGRAVGTQYF.

The V gene is TRBV7-9, the J gene TRBJ1-6, with D tentatively TRBD1 (5 bases). Trimming shortened V by 5 bases and J by 10 bases, and 15 bases separated the two germline ends. Looked up from germline, CDR1 is SEHNR and CDR2 is FQNEAQ (reference sequence). There are 14 residues in the CDR3. CDR3 in amino acids: CASSPGEGPSPLHF. DNA for the CDR3: TGTGCCAGCAGCCCGGGGGAGGGCCCATCACCCCTCCACTTT.

This clone turned up a few times. The chain uses TRBV7-9 and TRBJ1-4; 7 nucleotides agree with TRBD1. This CDR3 is 16 amino acids long. V shed 1 base, J shed 8 bases, and the junction held 10 bases outside the gene matches. Looked up from germline, CDR1 is SEHNR and CDR2 is FQNEAQ (reference sequence). The CDR3 reads CASSLDGGDRLEKLFF. The CDR3 DNA reads as TGTGCCAGCAGCTTAGACGGGGGGGACAGACTCGAAAAACTGTTTTTT.

This sequence joins TRBV10-3 and TRBJ2-2, with 7 bases lining up with TRBD1. J was trimmed by 1 base and V by 7 bases; bases with no gene match: 9. This CDR3 comprises 16 residues. The germline V gene has CDR1 ENHRY and CDR2 SYGVKD. CDR3: CAITPTGIGNTGELFF. In DNA form, the CDR3 reads TGTGCCATCACCCCGACAGGGATTGGGAACACCGGGGAGCTGTTTTTT.

This chain connects TRBV7-9 to TRBJ1-2, with D possibly being TRBD1 (6 bases). The CDR3 sequence is 13 residues long. The ends were cut back, 9 bases at V and 0 bases at J, with 11 bases in the middle. The germline V gene has CDR1 SEHNR and CDR2 FQNEAQ (reference sequence). DNA for the CDR3: TGTGCCAGTGGACAGTCAGCTAACTATGGCTACACCTTC. Residues: CASGQSANYGYTF.

The J gene is TRBJ2-6, the V gene TRBV7-9, with D tentatively TRBD2 (7 bases). CDR3 length: 18 amino acids. V was cut by 1 base and J by 1 base, with 14 bases left in between. CDR1 and CDR2 from the germline V gene are SEHNR and FQNEAQ (reference sequence). The CDR3 DNA reads as TGTGCCAGCAGCTTAGTGGGGGGGCACCTTTCTGGGGCCAACGTCCTGACTTTC. It is translated as CASSLVGGHLSGANVLTF.

There are a few counts of this clone. The V call is TRBV10-1, the J call TRBJ2-3; D is possibly TRBD2 (6 bases). V gave up 2 bases and J gave up 3 bases, with 9 bases separating them. From germline, CDR1 is WNHNN and CDR2 SYGVQD (reference sequence). There are 14 residues in the CDR3. The CDR3 reads CASSEGAGTDTQYF. The CDR3 DNA follows: TGCGCCAGCAGTGAGGGTGCGGGAACAGATACGCAGTATTTT.